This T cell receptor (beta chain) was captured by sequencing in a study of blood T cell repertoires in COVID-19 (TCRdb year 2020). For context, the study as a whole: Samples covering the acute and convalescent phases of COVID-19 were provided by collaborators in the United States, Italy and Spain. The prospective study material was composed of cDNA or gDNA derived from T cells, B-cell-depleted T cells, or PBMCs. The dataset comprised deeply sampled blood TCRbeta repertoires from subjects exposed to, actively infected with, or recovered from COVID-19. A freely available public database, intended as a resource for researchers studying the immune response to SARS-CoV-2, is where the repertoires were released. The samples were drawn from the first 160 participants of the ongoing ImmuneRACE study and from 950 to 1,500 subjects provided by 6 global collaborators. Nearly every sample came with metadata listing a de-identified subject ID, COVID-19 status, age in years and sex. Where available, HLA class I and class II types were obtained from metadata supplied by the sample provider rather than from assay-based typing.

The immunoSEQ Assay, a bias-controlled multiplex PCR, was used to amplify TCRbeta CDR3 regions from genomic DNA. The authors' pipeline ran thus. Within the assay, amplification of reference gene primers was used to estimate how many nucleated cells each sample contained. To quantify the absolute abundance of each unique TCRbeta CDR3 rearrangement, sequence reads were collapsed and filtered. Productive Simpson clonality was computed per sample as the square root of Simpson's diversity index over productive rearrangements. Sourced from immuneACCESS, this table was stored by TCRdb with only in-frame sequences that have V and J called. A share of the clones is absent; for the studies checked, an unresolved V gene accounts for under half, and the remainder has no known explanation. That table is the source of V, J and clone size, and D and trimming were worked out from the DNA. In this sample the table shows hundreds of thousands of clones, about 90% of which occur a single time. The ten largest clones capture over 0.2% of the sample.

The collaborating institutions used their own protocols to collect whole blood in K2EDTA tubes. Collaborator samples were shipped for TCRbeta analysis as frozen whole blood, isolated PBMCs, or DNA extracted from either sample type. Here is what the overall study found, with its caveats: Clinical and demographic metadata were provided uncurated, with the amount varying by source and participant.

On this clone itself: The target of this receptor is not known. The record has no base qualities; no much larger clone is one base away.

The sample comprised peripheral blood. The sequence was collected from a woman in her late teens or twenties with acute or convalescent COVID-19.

The DNA sequence is given as TGTGCCACCAGCTCATTTGGGGGGGGCGGGGGCTACACCTTC. Its product reads: CATSSFGGGGGYTF. The receptor chain draws on TRBV15 and TRBJ1-2; TRBD1 is possibly the D segment (6 matching bases). From the cysteine through the phenylalanine, the CDR3 covers 14 amino acids. The read is trimmed to its CDR3 DNA, 42 bases read in frame from base 1. Taken from the germline V gene (reference sequence), the CDR1 and CDR2 loops are LNHNV and YYDKDF. Trimming removed 5 bases from V and 8 bases from J, leaving 18 bases between the germline ends.